This TCR beta chain emerged from a study of OX40 agonist ivuxolimab in advanced cancers. Study-wide context: Ivuxolimab was an agonistic, fully human IgG2 monoclonal antibody directed against OX40 (CD134), a costimulatory receptor. Intravenous ivuxolimab was administered to patients every 2 weeks at six dose levels: 0.01, 0.1, 0.3, 1.5, 3 and 10 mg/kg. Of the roughly 52 dose-escalation patients, hepatocellular carcinoma was present in about 19, melanoma in approximately 15, renal cell carcinoma in 9 and head and neck cancer in 9. In the dose-escalation cohort, around four fifths of patients were male, and the mean age was approximately 60 years with a range of about 20 to 80. Prior anti-PD-1, anti-PD-L1 or anti-CTLA-4 therapy was permitted, and approximately 42% of dose-escalation patients had received checkpoint inhibitors. Partial responses were achieved by three dose-escalation patients, of whom one had hepatocellular carcinoma and two had cutaneous melanoma. The purpose of peripheral TCRbeta sequencing was to test whether ivuxolimab changed TCR sequence diversity and led to clonal T-cell expansion. The paper covers the monotherapy dose-escalation part of the phase I ivuxolimab trial, which included N of about 50 patients.

CDR1 is given as SSHAT and CDR2 as FNYEAQ, both from the germline V gene (reference sequence). The CDR3 sequence holds 14 residues, the cysteine and phenylalanine included. Only the CDR3 region is kept as DNA, spanning 42 bases read in frame from base 1. For sequencing of the TCRbeta CDR3 region, genomic DNA was extracted from the sorted cells. TCRbeta CDR3 regions were sequenced using the immunoSEQ Assay. TCRdb's version of the immuneACCESS table is confined to in-frame rearrangements and falls short of the full clone set. An unresolved V gene accounts for under half of the shortfall where checked; the remainder is of unknown origin. This sample has 50,000 to 60,000 clones in its table, and approximately 87% of those were observed once. The top ten clonotypes cover roughly 4.4% of the sample. The trial excluded patients who had a history of autoimmune disease or who were on systemic immunosuppression. In every dose cohort, peripheral blood was drawn for TCR sequencing at baseline, cycle 4 day 1, and cycle 7 day 1. The samples were drawn from a first-in-human, open-label, multicenter phase I dose-escalation trial of ivuxolimab. The trial enrolled adults with locally advanced or metastatic head and neck squamous cell, hepatocellular, melanoma or renal cell carcinoma. CD4+ and CD8+ T cells were sorted separately from peripheral blood before TCR sequencing.

Findings and caveats that apply to the study as a whole: Partial responders in the 0.1-3.0 mg/kg groups had among the lowest normalized peripheral clonal expansion, especially among CD8+ T cells. Clonal expansion of both CD4+ and CD8+ blood T cells was observed from baseline to week 6 at doses 0.1 to 3.0 mg/kg. Low levels of normalized T-cell clonal expansion were also shown by some nonresponding patients. Antigen specificity was not determined for the clonally expanded peripheral T cells. After ivuxolimab, CD8+ T cells had more expanded clones than CD4+ T cells on average.

A note on this clone: Its antigen is still unknown. A junction end diverges from the germline sequence, so it may reflect a read error.

The receptor was derived from an adult with an advanced solid tumor such as melanoma, head and neck, liver or kidney cancer. The chain employs TRBV7-7 and TRBJ2-1; TRBD2 is a weak D gene call, 5 bases matching. This material consisted of CD4+ or CD8+ T cells sorted from blood, taken in a trial of the OX40 agonist ivuxolimab. The sequenced DNA is TGTGCTAGCAGCCTCGGGAAGGGAGCAGACGAGCAGTTCTTC. Translation gives CASSLGKGADEQFF.